The rows below give T cell receptor beta chains drawn from one sample of a study of blood T cell repertoires in COVID-19. Produced via immunoSEQ multiplex PCR; TCRdb's table is partial and in-frame only. Of some 110,000 clones listed, about nine tenths are singletons. Sequencing was carried out using peripheral blood. Every receptor here comes from a human donor in a cohort sampled during active COVID-19. CDR3s include the opening cysteine and the closing phenylalanine or tryptophan. Clone size appears in some rows only: once, few, many, or a class for an expanded clone.

j_gene,v_gene,abundance,CDR3aa
TRBJ2-5,TRBV6-5,NA,CASSYGGGETQYF
TRBJ1-2,TRBV28,NA,CASSSNSKSNYGYTF
TRBJ2-2,TRBV4-1,NA,CASSQRGSGTNTGELFF
TRBJ1-1,TRBV29-1,NA,CSVRQGNTEAFF
TRBJ2-1,TRBV5-1,NA,CASSSASGRSYNEQFF
TRBJ2-4,TRBV2,NA,CASSSTGGGDIQYF
TRBJ1-2,TRBV11-3,NA,CASSLSTNYGYTF
TRBJ1-5,TRBV6-1,NA,CASSEAGRVSNQPQHF
TRBJ2-3,TRBV28,NA,CASSLPGGTDTQYF
TRBJ2-7,TRBV5-1,NA,CASSWGWQGKTEQYF
TRBJ2-1,TRBV10-1,NA,CASNSGGPSNEQFF
TRBJ1-4,TRBV7-8,NA,CASSHVRGLPNEKLFF
TRBJ2-1,TRBV7-3,NA,CASSKKTSGGTSYNEQFF
TRBJ1-1,TRBV28,NA,CAIAQQGTEAFF
TRBJ2-2,TRBV11-3,NA,CASSREANTGELFF
TRBJ1-3,TRBV7-9,NA,CASSLRDRGNTIYF
TRBJ1-2,TRBV18,NA,CASSPSDRVNYGYTF
TRBJ2-3,TRBV25-1,once,CASSRGDTQYF
TRBJ2-3,TRBV6-6,once,CASRQTASTDTQYF
TRBJ1-1,TRBV12-5,NA,CASGIGRGNMNTEAFF
TRBJ2-5,TRBV3-1/TRBV3-2,NA,CASSQDGLAGDGTQYF
TRBJ2-5,TRBV5-1,NA,CASSLDSQETQYF
TRBJ1-5,TRBV16,NA,CASSQSSGINQPQHF
TRBJ2-7,TRBV12-3/TRBV12-4,once,CASSFPSTYEQYF
TRBJ2-2,TRBV3-1/TRBV3-2,NA,CASSLSGRAGGELFF
TRBJ2-7,TRBV5-1,NA,CASTYDSDSYEQYF
TRBJ1-1,TRBV6-4,few,CASTSRPGDTEAFF
TRBJ2-1,TRBV2,NA,CASSEYSGTYNEQFF
TRBJ2-4,TRBV6-2/TRBV6-3,NA,CASSDGGLAKNIQYF
TRBJ2-2,TRBV9,NA,CASSDGGAYTGELFF
TRBJ2-2,TRBV7-9,NA,CASSLAGQGGSGELFF
TRBJ2-5,TRBV30,NA,CAWSPPRGGQETQYF
TRBJ1-5,TRBV24-1,NA,CATSDLLSNQPQHF
TRBJ2-7,TRBV29-1,NA,CSVEIAGVSYEQYF
TRBJ1-5,TRBV6-4,NA,CASSALGGNQPQHF
TRBJ1-5,TRBV9,NA,CASSAGTGVSNQPQHF
TRBJ2-3,TRBV24-1,NA,CATSETSGTDTQYF
TRBJ2-1,TRBV5-1,NA,CASRAGTSGLYNEQFF
TRBJ2-5,TRBV10-1,NA,CASSERQGQETQYF
TRBJ1-2,TRBV3-1/TRBV3-2,NA,CASSPRSTGAYGYTF
TRBJ2-3,TRBV28,NA,CASGAVLGWTQYF
TRBJ2-2,TRBV18,once,CASSGLWTDTGELFF
TRBJ2-5,TRBV24-1,NA,CATSANRAETQYF
TRBJ2-2,TRBV19,NA,CASRSGLANTGELFF
TRBJ1-2,TRBV4-1,NA,CASNRQGGPGGYTF
TRBJ1-1,TRBV2,few,CASSTTGGTPEAFF
TRBJ2-7,TRBV2,NA,CASSERKSSRYF
TRBJ2-7,TRBV2,once,CASSKTSGAPYEQYF
TRBJ2-7,TRBV18,NA,CASSLSGERDEQYF
TRBJ2-1,TRBV27,NA,CASTRLAGWDEQFF
TRBJ2-1,TRBV18,NA,CASSPNRADYNEQFF
TRBJ2-7,TRBV19,NA,CASSSGGLAAYEQYF
TRBJ2-2,TRBV14,NA,CASSQELAGNTGELFF
TRBJ1-1,TRBV14,NA,CASSKTSTGLRAFF
TRBJ2-7,TRBV6-5,NA,CASKLSIGGIYEQYF
TRBJ2-7,TRBV6-5,NA,CASKAGYTSYEQYF
TRBJ2-1,TRBV5-5,NA,CASSSTVQSGDEQFF